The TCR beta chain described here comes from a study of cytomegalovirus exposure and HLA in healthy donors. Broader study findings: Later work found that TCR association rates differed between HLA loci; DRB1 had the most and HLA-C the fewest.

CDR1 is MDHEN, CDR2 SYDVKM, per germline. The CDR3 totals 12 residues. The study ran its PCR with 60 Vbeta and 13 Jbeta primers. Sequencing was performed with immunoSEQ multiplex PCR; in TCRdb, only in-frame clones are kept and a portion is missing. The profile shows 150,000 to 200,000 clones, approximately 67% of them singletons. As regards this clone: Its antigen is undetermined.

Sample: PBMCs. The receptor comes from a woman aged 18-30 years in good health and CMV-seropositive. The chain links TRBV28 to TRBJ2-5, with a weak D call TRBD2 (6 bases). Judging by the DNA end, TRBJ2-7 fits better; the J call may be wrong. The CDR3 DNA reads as TGTGCCAGCGGGAGGTGGGCTTACGAGCAGTACTTC. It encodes CASGRWAYEQYF.